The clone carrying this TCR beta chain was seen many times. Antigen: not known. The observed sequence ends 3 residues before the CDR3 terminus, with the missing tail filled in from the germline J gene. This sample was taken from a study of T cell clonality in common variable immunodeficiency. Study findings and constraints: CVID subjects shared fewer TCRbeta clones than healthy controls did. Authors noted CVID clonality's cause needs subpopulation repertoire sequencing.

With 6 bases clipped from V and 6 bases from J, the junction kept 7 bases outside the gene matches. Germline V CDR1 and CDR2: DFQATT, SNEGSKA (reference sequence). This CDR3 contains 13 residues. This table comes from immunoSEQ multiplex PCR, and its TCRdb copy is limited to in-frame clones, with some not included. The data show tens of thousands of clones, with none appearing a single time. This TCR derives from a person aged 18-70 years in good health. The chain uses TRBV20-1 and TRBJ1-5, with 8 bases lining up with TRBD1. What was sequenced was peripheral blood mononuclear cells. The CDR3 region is CSARTGMVQPQHF. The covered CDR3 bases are TGCAGTGCGCGGACAGGGATGGTTCAGCCC.